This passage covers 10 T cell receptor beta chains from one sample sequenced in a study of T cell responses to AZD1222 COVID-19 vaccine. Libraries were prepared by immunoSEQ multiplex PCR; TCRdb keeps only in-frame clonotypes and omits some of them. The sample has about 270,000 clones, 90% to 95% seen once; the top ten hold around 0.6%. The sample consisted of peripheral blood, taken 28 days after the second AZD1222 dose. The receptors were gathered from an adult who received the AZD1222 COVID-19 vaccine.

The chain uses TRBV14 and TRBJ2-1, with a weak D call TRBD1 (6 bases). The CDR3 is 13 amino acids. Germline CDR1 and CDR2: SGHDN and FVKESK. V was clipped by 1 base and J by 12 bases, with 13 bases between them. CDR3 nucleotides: TGTGCCAGCAGCCAAGCCCCCCTAGGGGGGCAGTTCTTC. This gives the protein CASSQAPLGGQFF.

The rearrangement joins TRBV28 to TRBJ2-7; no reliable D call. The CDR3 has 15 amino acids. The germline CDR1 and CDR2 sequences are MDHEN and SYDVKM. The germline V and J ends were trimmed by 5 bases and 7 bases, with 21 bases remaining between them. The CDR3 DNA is TGTGCCAGCAGTACGTCCCTTAGGCCTCCCTGGGAGCAGTACTTC. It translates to CASSTSLRPPWEQYF. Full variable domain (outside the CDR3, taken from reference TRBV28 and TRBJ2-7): DVKVTQSSRYLVKRTGEKVFLECVQDMDHENMFWYRQDPGLGLRLIYFSYDVKMKEKGDIPEGYSVSREKKERFSLILESASTNQTSMYLCASSTSLRPPWEQYFGPGTRLTVT.

CDR3 region: CASSDGAGGRGGYTF. CDR3 nucleotide sequence: TGTGCCAGCAGCGATGGGGCAGGGGGCCGTGGTGGCTACACCTTC. V and J are TRBV9 and TRBJ1-2; the match to TRBD1 covers 8 bases. With 3 bases clipped from V and 7 bases from J, the junction kept 11 bases outside the gene matches. The CDR3 spans 15 residues. Looked up from germline, CDR1 is SGDLS and CDR2 is YYNGEE.

The CDR3 loop reads CASSATGATDTQYF. DNA of the CDR3: TGTGCCAGCAGCGCTACCGGGGCCACAGATACGCAGTATTTT. The chain employs TRBV9 and TRBJ2-3, with D perhaps assigned TRBD1 or TRBD2 (5 bases each). This CDR3 spans 14 amino acids. V lost 3 bases, J lost 2 bases, and 10 bases lay in between. The germline V gene encodes CDR1 SGDLS and CDR2 YYNGEE.

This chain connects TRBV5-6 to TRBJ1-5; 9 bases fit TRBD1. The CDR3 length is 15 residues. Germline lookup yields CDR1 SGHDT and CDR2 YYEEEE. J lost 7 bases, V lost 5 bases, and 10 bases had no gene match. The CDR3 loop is CASSPGQGRGQPQHF. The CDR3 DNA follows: TGTGCCAGCAGTCCGGGACAGGGTAGGGGACAGCCCCAGCATTTT.

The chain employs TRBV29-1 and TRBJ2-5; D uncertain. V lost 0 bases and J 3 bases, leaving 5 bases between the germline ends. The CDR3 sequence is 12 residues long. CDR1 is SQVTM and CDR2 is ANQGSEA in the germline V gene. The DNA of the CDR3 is TGCAGCGTTGAAGACCCCAAAGAGACCCAGTACTTC. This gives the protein CSVEDPKETQYF.

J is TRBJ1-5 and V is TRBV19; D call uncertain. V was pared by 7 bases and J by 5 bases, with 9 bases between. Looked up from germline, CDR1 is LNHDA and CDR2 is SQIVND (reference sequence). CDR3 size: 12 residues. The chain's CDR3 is CASTRGDQPQHF. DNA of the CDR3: TGTGCCAGTACCCGGGGAGATCAGCCCCAGCATTTT.

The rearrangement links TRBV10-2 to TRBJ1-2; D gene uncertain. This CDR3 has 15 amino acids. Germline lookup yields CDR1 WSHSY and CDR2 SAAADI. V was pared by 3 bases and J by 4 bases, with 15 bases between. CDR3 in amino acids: CASSDGGRTGYGYTF. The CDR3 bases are TGCGCCAGCAGTGATGGAGGGCGGACGGGCTATGGCTACACCTTC.

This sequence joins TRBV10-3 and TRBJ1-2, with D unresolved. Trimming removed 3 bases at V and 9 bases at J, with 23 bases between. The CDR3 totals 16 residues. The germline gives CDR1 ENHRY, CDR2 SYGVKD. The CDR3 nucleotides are TGTGCCATCAGTGAAGCCCCGGCCCCCGGGGTAGGCAGCTACACCTTC. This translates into CAISEAPAPGVGSYTF.

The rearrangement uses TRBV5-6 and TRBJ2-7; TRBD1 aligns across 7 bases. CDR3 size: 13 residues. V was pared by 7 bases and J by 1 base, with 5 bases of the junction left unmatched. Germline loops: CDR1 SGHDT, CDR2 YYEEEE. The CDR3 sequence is CASRDRSSYEQYF. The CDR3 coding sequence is TGTGCCAGCCGGGACAGATCGTCCTACGAGCAGTACTTC.